This note documents a single T cell receptor beta chain sequence. CDR3 length equals 15 residues. V lost 8 bases, J lost 1 base, and 4 bases stayed unmatched. Germline CDR1 LNHDA, CDR2 SQIVND (reference sequence). In the original workflow: Amplification of reference gene primers provided the estimated nucleated cell counts. Produced via immunoSEQ multiplex PCR; TCRdb's table is partial and in-frame only. V and J calls and clone size follow that table, whereas D and trimming were derived from the DNA. The top ten clones hold more than 2% of a sample with under 100,000 clones, over 80% of them seen once. The data were obtained in a study of blood T cell repertoires in COVID-19. About the study: Sample material is recorded as cDNA or gDNA derived from T cells, B-cell-depleted T cells, or PBMCs.

This receptor was taken from a woman in her 70s with acute or convalescent COVID-19. Sequenced material: peripheral blood. The rearrangement joins TRBV19 to TRBJ2-6, with 8 positions matching TRBD1. DNA of the CDR3: TGTGCCAGTCAGGACAGGGTTTCTGGGGCCAACGTCCTGACTTTC. Protein product: CASQDRVSGANVLTF.